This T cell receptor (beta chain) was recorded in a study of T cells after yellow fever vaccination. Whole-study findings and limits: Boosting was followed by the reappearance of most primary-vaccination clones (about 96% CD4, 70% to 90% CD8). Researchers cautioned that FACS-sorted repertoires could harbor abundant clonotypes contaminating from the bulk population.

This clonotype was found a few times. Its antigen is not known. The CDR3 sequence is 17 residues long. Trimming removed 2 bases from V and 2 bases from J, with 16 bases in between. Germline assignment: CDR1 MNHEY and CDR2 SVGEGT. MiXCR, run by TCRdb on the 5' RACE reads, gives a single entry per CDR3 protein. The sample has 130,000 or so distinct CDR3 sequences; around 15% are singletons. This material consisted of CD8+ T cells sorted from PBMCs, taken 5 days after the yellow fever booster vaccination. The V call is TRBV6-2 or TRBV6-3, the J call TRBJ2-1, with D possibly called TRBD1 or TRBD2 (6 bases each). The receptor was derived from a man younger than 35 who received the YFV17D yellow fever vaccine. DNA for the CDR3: TGTGCCAGCAGTTACCTCCTAGGGGGGCGGGCCTACAATGAGCAGTTCTTC. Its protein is CASSYLLGGRAYNEQFF.